Included here is one TCR beta chain sequence, with context. The source of the sample is a study of human T cells and chemical hapten exposure. TCRdb ran MiXCR on the RACE reads and lists one entry per CDR3 protein. The data show around 300,000 distinct CDR3 sequences, approximately 7.5% seen once. With 1 base removed from V and 3 bases from J, the gap between germline ends came to 13 bases. The germline gives CDR1 DFQATT, CDR2 SNEGSKA (reference sequence). The CDR3 sequence is 15 residues long. Sample time point: pre-sensitization, week 0. Treatment reported: therapeutic diphenylcyclopropenone sensitization with weekly scalp DPC.

This specimen was whole blood, taken in connection with sensitization to the hapten diphenylcyclopropenone (DPC). V gene TRBV20-1 combines with J gene TRBJ2-4; TRBD1 is a possible D gene (6 bases). The source of this sequence is a young man with alopecia areata. Some clones in this sample may be carry-over from other donors' samples. CDR3 nucleotides: TGCAGTGCTAGAGGCACTCCCAGGGGCAAAAACATTCAGTACTTC. It codes for CSARGTPRGKNIQYF.